This TCR beta chain was sequenced during a study of CD8 T cells in ankylosing spondylitis. Libraries for TCR beta were made by quantitative 5'-RACE with molecular barcodes. MiXCR, run by TCRdb on the 5' RACE reads, gives a single entry per CDR3 protein. Here the sample spans approximately 350,000 distinct CDR3 sequences, roughly 15% being singletons. Looked up from germline, CDR1 is SGHTA and CDR2 is FQGNSA. The ends were cut back, 3 bases at V and 4 bases at J, with 9 bases in the middle. This CDR3 region has 13 residues. The V call is TRBV7-2, the J call TRBJ1-1; D remains unclear. This receptor was obtained from a male donor with ankylosing spondylitis or in good health (not recorded which). The sample was blood, either unsorted or a sorted T cell fraction (not recorded which). In DNA form, the CDR3 reads TGTGCCAGCAGCTTCGACGGTGGCACTGAAGCTTTCTTT. It yields the protein CASSFDGGTEAFF.